The rows below give T cell receptor beta chains drawn from one sample of a study of OX40 agonist ivuxolimab in advanced cancers. Clones were read by immunoSEQ multiplex PCR, and TCRdb kept only the in-frame ones, dropping some. The table lists 60,000 to 75,000 clones, over 65% of them singletons. Sequencing was performed on CD4+ or CD8+ T cells sorted from blood, taken in a trial of the OX40 agonist ivuxolimab. Receptor source: an adult with an advanced solid tumor such as melanoma, head and neck, liver or kidney cancer. Each CDR3 is given with its conserved first and last residue. Each record gives: CDR3 length, J gene, V gene, CDR3 protein.

16 | TRBJ1-4 | TRBV13 | CASSPRAAGKTEKLFF
14 | TRBJ2-1 | TRBV4-3 | CASSQGGLVHEQFF
11 | TRBJ2-5 | TRBV28 | CASGDYKTQYF
15 | TRBJ1-1 | TRBV25-1 | CASSDPGVGDTEAFF
14 | TRBJ2-7 | TRBV4-3 | CASSQDWGSNEQYF
16 | TRBJ1-6 | TRBV30 | CAGRLGGGLMNSPLHF
14 | TRBJ1-1 | TRBV10-3 | CAIQSAGVNTEAFF
15 | TRBJ1-3 | TRBV7-2 | CASSLSRTPGNTIYF
15 | TRBJ1-1 | TRBV15 | CATSRDVSGHTEAFF
13 | TRBJ1-2 | TRBV7-9 | CASSLDSNYGYTF
15 | TRBJ2-5 | TRBV5-1 | CASSLGPGSSETQYF
14 | TRBJ2-1 | TRBV2 | CASRPRTGWDEQFF
15 | TRBJ2-2 | TRBV28 | CASRRGGTGTGELFF
14 | TRBJ2-7 | TRBV19 | CASSIDGFTYEQYF
17 | TRBJ2-3 | TRBV19 | CASSILPGARGTDTQYF
13 | TRBJ1-1 | TRBV4-2 | CASSQRLGGEAFF
15 | TRBJ2-1 | TRBV6-5 | CASSRSLDRVNEQFF
14 | TRBJ1-6 | TRBV2 | CASSESAYNSPLHF
12 | TRBJ2-7 | TRBV6-5 | CASEQGPYEQYF
14 | TRBJ1-2 | TRBV15 | CATSRGDRGGGYTF
17 | TRBJ2-5 | TRBV4-2 | CASSQGDRAPSQETQYF
14 | TRBJ2-5 | TRBV9 | CASSFTGAGETQYF
14 | TRBJ1-5 | TRBV5-8 | CASSLIEAGQPQHF
15 | TRBJ2-7 | TRBV7-2 | CASSLAGDRAYEQYF
16 | TRBJ2-7 | TRBV9 | CASSVRPGQGISEQYF
14 | TRBJ1-2 | TRBV9 | CASSPRGQRYGYTF
15 | TRBJ1-5 | TRBV28 | CASSPPQGAGQPQHF
14 | TRBJ2-5 | TRBV29-1 | CSVEPPGLKETQYF
15 | TRBJ1-2 | TRBV5-1 | CASSLGGTANYGYTF
12 | TRBJ1-1 | TRBV30 | CAWSAMRFEAFF
14 | TRBJ1-3 | TRBV7-2 | CASSSGLSGNTIYF
16 | TRBJ2-7 | TRBV4-3 | CASSQDYMGLSYEQYF
12 | TRBJ2-1 | TRBV7-9 | CASSPRWNEQFF
15 | TRBJ1-5 | TRBV6-5 | CASSYEGQGIQPQHF
13 | TRBJ2-4 | TRBV7-2 | CASSPTTGAIQYF
12 | TRBJ1-3 | TRBV30 | CAWSGLGNTIYF
15 | TRBJ1-5 | TRBV18 | CASSPDRSFNQPQHF
13 | TRBJ1-1 | TRBV2 | CASRQLGYTEAFF
14 | TRBJ1-1 | TRBV28 | CASSSGQGRTEAFF